This T cell receptor (beta chain) is from a study of beta chain features in type 1 diabetes. Each of the CD4+ naive, central memory, regulatory and stem cell-like memory populations was sorted via CD45RO/CCR7/CD25/CD127/CD95/CD27. Per germline, CDR1 LNHDA and CDR2 SQIVND (reference sequence). This CDR3 is 11 amino acids long. Trimming pared 6 bases from V and 7 bases from J, leaving 9 bases between. Every isolated RNA sample was fully reverse transcribed, so sequencing captured expressed TCRB transcripts. Measured with immunoSEQ multiplex PCR; TCRdb has only the in-frame clones, and not every one. The sample holds 350,000 or so clones; about 20% are singletons and the top ten take 0.044%.

V usage is TRBV19 and J usage is TRBJ1-1; D not certain. This clonotype was sampled from a woman aged 18-35 years in good health. The specimen was naive CD4+ T cells from blood. The CDR3 DNA is TGTGCCAGTAGCCTAAGACTTGAAGCTTTCTTT. This translates into CASSLRLEAFF.